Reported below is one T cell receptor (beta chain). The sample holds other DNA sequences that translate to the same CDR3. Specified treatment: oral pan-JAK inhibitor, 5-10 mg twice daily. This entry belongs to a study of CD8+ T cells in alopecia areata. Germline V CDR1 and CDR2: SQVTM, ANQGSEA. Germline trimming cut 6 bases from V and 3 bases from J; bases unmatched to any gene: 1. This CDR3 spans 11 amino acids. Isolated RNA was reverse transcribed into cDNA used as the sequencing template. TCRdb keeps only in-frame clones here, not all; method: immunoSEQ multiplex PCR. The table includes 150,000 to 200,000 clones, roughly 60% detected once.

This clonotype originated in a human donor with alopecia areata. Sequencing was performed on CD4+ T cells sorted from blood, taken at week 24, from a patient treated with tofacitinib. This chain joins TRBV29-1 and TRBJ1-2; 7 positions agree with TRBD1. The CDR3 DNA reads TGCAGCGTAGACAGGGACTATGGCTACACCTTC. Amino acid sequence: CSVDRDYGYTF.